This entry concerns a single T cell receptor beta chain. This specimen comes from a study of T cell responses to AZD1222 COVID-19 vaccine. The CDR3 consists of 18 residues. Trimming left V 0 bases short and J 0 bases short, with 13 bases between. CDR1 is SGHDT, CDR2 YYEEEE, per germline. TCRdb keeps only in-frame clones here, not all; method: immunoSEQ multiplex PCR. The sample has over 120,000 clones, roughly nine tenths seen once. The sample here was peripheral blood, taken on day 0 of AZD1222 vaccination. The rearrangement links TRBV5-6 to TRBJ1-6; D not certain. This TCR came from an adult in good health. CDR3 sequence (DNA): TGTGCCAGCAGCTTGGGGGCCGGCCCTAACTCCTATAATTCACCCCTCCACTTT. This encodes CASSLGAGPNSYNSPLHF.